Here is one T cell receptor (beta chain) with its context. The table came from immunoSEQ multiplex PCR; TCRdb's copy has only in-frame clones and leaves some out. The data hold under 150,000 clones, with 75% to 85% observed a single time. The data were taken from a study of blood T cell repertoires in COVID-19. Study as a whole: Sites across the United States, Italy and Spain contributed samples from acute and convalescent COVID-19.

V was trimmed by 0 bases and J by 0 bases, leaving 9 bases between them. The CDR3 contains 16 residues. CDR1 and CDR2 (germline): SGDLS, YYNGEE. Sequenced material: peripheral blood. The rearrangement joins TRBV9 to TRBJ1-4; D gene ambiguous. This receptor was obtained from a man aged 55 to 70 with acute or convalescent COVID-19. The CDR3 reads CASSVGADPTNEKLFF. The CDR3, as DNA: TGTGCCAGCAGCGTAGGGGCAGACCCAACTAATGAAAAACTGTTTTTT.